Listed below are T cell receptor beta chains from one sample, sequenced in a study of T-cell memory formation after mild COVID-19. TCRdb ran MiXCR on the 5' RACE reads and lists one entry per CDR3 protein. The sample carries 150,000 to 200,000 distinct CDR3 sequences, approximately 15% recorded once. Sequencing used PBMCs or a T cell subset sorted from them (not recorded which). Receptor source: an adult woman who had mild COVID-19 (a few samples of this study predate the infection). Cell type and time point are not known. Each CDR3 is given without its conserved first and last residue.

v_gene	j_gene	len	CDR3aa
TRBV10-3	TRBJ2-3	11	AISPTMTDTQY
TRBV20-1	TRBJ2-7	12	SARTGTENYEQY
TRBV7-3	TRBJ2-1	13	ASSKTGGSAGVVF
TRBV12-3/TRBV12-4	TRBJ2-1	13	ASRRYGQGSDEQF
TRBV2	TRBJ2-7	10	ASRTGRGEQY
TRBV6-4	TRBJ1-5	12	ASSETGEHQPQH
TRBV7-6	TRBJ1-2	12	ASSLGSGDYGYT
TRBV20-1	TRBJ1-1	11	RPGRLQGTEAF
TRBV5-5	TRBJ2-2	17	ASSSGRALAEAGTGELF
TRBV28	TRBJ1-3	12	ATSFRGTGNTIY
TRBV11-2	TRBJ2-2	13	ASSPLGVNTGELF
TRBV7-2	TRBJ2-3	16	ASSQKEYWRPSTDTQY
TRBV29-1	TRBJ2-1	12	SAEGRADDNEQF
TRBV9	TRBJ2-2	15	ASSSTGLGSSRGELF
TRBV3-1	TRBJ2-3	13	ASRDSGVGTDTQY
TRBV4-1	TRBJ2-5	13	ASSPDTGPQETQY
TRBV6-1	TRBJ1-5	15	ASRKDRGGISNQPQH